The rows below give T cell receptor beta chains drawn from one sample of a study of blood T cell repertoires in COVID-19. Method: immunoSEQ multiplex PCR; TCRdb's copy keeps in-frame clones and lacks some. The repertoire consists of approximately 110,000 clones, with around 86% occurring once and the leading ten covering 3.5% to 5%. Sequenced material: peripheral blood. All receptors come from a man aged 45-60 years with acute or convalescent COVID-19. The conserved cysteine and the conserved F or W are not part of the CDR3 here.

>TRBV19
ASRTVDYNEQF
>TRBV11-2
ASSVGKGALTNEKLF
>TRBV5-1
ASSLEGYLDTIY
>TRBV27
ASSSLRQYSPLH
>TRBV30
AWKKRGYLERGYT
>TRBV5-1
ASSLRGYQETQY
>TRBV7-3
ASSLNGEYGYT
>TRBV9
ASSVVGRNTGELF
>TRBV29-1
SVGQIQETQY
>TRBV6-6
ASRFSLNPNEQY
>TRBV11-2
ASSHLRGAKNIQY
>TRBV10-3
ASTGTGDGNTIY
>TRBV6-1
ASSGLAGGDYNEQF
>TRBV6-1
ASSEGGPGQIYEQY
>TRBV6-4
ASSEDAGGGSEQF
>TRBV27
ASSFGGPYNEQF
>TRBV28
ATLRTGDYNEQF
>TRBV19
ASIPSTGTGGTQPQH
>TRBV19
ASSILSLWDSGYGYT
>TRBV2
ASSPGLAGGEQY
>TRBV9
ASSVGVEEKLF
>TRBV11-2
ASSFRGRGYYEQY
>TRBV19
ASSIGALASGILGDEQF
>TRBV7-8
ASSRGGRGPQH
>TRBV19
ASKPNNYGYT
>TRBV11-3
ASSVDRAPYNEQF
>TRBV19
ASSMFTGGNYEQY